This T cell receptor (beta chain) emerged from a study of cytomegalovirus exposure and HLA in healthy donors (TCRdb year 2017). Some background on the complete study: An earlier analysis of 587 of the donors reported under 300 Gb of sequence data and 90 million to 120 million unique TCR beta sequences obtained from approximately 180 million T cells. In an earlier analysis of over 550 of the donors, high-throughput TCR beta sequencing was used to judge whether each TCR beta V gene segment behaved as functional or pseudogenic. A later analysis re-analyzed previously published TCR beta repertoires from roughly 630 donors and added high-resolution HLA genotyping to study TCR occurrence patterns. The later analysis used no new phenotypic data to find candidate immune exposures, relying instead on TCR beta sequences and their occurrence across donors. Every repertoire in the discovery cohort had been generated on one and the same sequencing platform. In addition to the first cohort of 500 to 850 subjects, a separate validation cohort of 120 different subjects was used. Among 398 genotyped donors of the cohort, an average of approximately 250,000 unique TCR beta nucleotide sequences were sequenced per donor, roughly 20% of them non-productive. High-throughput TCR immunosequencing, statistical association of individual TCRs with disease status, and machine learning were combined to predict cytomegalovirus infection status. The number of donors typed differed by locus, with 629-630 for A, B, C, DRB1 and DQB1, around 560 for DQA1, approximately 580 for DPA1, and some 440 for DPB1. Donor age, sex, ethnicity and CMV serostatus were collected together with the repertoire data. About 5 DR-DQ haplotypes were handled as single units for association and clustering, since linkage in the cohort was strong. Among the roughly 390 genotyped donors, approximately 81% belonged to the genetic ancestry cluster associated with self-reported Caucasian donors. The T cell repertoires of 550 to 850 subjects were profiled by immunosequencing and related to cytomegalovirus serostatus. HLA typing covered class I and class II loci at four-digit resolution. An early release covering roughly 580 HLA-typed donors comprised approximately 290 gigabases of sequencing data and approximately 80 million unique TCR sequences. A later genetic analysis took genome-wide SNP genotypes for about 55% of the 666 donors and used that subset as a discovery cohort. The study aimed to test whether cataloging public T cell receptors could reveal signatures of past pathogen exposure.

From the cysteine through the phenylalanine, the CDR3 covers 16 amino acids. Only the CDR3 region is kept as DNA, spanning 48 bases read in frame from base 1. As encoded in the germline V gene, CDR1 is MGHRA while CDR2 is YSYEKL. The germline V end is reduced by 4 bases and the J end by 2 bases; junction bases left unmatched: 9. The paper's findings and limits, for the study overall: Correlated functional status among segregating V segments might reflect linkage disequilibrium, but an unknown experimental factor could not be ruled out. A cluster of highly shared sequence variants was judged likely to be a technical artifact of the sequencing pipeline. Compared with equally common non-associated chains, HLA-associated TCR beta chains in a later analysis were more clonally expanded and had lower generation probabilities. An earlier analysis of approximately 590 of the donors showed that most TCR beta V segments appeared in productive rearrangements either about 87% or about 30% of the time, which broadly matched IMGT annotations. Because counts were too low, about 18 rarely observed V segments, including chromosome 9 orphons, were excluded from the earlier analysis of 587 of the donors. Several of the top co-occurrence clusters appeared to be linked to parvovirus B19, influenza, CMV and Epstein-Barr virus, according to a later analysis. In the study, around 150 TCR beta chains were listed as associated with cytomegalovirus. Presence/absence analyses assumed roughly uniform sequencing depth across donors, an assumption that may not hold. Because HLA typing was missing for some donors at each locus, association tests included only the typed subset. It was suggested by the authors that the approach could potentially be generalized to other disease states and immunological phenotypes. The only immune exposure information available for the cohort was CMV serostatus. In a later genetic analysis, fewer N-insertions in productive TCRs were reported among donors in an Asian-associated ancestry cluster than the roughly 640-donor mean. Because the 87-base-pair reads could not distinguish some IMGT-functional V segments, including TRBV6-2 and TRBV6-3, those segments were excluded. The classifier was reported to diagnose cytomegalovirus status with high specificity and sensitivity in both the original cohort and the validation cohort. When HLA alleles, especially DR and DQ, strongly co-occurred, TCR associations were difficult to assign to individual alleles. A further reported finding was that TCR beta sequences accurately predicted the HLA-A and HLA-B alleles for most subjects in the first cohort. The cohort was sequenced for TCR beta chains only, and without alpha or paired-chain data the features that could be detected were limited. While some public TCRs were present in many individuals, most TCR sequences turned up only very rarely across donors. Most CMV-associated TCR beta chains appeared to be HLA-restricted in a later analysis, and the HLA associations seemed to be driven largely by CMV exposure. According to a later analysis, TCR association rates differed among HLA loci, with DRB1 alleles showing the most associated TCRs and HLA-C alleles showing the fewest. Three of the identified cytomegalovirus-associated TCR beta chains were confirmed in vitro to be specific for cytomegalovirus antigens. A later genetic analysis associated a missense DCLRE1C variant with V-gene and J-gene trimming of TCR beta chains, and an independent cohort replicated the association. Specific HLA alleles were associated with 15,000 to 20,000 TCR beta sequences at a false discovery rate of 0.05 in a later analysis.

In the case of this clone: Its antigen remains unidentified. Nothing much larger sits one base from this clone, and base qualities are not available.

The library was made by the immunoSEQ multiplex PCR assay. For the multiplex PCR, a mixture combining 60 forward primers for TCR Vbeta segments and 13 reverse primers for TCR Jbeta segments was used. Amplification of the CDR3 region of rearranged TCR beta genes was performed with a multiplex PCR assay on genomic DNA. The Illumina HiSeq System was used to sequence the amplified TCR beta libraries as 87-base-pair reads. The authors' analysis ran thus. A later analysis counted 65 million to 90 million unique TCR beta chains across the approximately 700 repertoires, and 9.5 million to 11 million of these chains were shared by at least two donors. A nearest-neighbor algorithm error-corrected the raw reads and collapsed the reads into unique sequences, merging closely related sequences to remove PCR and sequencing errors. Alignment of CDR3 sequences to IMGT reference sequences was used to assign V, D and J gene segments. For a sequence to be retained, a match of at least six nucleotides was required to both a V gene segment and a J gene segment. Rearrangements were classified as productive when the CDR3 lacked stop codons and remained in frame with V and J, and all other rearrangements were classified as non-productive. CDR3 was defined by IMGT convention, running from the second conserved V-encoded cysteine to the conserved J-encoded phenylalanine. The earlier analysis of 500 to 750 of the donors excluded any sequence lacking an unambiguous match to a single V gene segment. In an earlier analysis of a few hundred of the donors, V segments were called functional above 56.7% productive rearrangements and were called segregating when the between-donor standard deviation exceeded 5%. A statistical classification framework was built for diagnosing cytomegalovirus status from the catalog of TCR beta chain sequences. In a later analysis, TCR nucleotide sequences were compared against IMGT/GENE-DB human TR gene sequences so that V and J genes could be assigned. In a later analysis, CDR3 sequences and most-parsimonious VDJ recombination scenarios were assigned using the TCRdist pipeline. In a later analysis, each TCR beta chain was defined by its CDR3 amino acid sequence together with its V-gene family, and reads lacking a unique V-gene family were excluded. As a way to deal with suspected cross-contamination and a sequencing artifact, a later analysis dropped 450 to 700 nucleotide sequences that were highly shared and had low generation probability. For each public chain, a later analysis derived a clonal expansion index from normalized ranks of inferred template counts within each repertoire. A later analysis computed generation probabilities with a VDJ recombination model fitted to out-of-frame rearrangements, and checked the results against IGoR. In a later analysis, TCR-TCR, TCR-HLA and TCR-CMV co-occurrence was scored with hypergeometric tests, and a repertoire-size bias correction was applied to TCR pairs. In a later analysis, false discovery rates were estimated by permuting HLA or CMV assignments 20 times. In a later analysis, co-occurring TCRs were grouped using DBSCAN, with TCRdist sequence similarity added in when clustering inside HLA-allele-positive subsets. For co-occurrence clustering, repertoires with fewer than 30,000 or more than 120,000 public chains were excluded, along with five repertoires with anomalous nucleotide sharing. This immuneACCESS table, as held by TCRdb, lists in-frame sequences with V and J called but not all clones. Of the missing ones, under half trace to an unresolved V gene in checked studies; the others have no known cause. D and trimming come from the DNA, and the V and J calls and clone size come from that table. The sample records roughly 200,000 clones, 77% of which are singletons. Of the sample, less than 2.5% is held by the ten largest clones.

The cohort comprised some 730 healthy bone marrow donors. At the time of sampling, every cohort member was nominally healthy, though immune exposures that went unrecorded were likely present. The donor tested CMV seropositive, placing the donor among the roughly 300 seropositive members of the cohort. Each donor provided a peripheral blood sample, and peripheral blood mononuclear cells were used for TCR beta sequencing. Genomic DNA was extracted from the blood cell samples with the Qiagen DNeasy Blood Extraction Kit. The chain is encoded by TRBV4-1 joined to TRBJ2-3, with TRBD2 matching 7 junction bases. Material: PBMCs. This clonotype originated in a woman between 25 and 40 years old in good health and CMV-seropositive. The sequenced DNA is TGCGCCAGCAGCCCGCTAGGGAGCGGGGCCACAGATACGCAGTATTTT. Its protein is CASSPLGSGATDTQYF.